The 15 T cell receptor beta chains below all came from one sample that was sequenced in a study of early stage breast cancer tumors. Clones were sequenced by immunoSEQ multiplex PCR, and TCRdb holds only the in-frame ones, with some missing. The profile covers approximately 7,000 clones, with about three fifths appearing a single time and less than 15% taken by the ten largest. Sequenced input: normal breast tissue next to the tumor. Source of these receptors: a person between 50 and 60 years old with breast cancer.

The V gene is TRBV10-3, the J gene TRBJ1-1; D remains unclear. CDR3 size: 15 residues. Looked up from germline, CDR1 is ENHRY and CDR2 is SYGVKD. Trimming removed 3 bases from V and 4 bases from J, with 15 bases in between. For the CDR3, the DNA is TGTGCCATCAGTGACTATCCAGGCCCAAGCACTGAAGCTTTCTTT. It translates to CAISDYPGPSTEAFF.

This chain connects TRBV6-6 to TRBJ1-4; D unclear. CDR3 length equals 12 residues. The ends were cut back, 10 bases at V and 7 bases at J, with 13 bases in the middle. Per the germline V gene, CDR1 is MNHNY and CDR2 is SVGAGI (reference sequence). CDR3 loop: CAISGKFEKLFF. The CDR3 coding sequence is TGTGCCATCTCCGGGAAATTTGAAAAACTGTTTTTT.

This clone was counted once. CDR3 sequence (DNA): TGTGCCACCAGCGGGGGACTAGCTCGCAACGAGCAGTACTTC. Protein product: CATSGGLARNEQYF. The V and J genes are TRBV15 and TRBJ2-7; 9 bases agree with TRBD2. This CDR3 comprises 14 residues. Per germline, CDR1 LNHNV and CDR2 YYDKDF (reference sequence). Trimming took 5 bases from V and 5 from J; bases not matched to a gene: 7.

V and J are TRBV11-2 and TRBJ2-5; D is perhaps TRBD2 (6 bases). V gave up 6 bases and J gave up 0 bases, with 8 bases separating them. Germline CDR1 and CDR2: SGHAT and FQNNGV. This CDR3 is 13 amino acids long. The CDR3 loop reads CASSRGYQETQYF. CDR3 nucleotides: TGTGCCAGCAGTCGGGGGTACCAAGAGACCCAGTACTTC.

This clone was picked up a small number of times. The J gene is TRBJ1-1, the V gene TRBV28; possibly TRBD1 for D (5 bases). The CDR3 totals 14 residues. The germline CDR1 and CDR2 sequences are MDHEN and SYDVKM. The V end lost 7 bases, the J end lost 2 bases, and 14 bases lay between the germline ends. For the CDR3, the DNA is TGTGCCAGCAATTCGGTGGGGGGTAACACTGAAGCTTTCTTT. This sequence encodes CASNSVGGNTEAFF.

The DNA of the CDR3 is TGTGCCAGCAGCTTACGATCGGGACTAGCGGGAGGCTCTGGCGAGCAGTACTTC. It is translated as CASSLRSGLAGGSGEQYF. The chain is built from TRBV7-2 and TRBJ2-7, with 15 positions matching TRBD2. V dropped 2 bases and J dropped 6; count of bases not matched to a gene: 11. The CDR3 sequence is 18 residues long. Germline V gives CDR1 SGHTA, CDR2 FQGNSA.

The chain carries TRBV11-2 and TRBJ1-1, with TRBD1 as a possible D gene (5 bases). Trimming took 6 bases from V and 3 from J, leaving 14 bases between them. CDR1 and CDR2 from the germline V gene are SGHAT and FQNNGV. This CDR3 region has 14 residues. This CDR3 reads CASSWGVGYTEAFF. The CDR3 region has the DNA TGTGCCAGCAGTTGGGGGGTGGGGTACACTGAAGCTTTCTTT.

This clone was observed a single time. The rearrangement joins TRBV2 to TRBJ2-2, with TRBD2 matching over 7 bases. In germline, CDR1 is SNHLY, CDR2 FYNNEI. The V gene end was trimmed by 3 bases and the J gene end by 5 bases; junction bases not matched to a gene: 3. CDR3 length: 14 residues. CDR3 in DNA: TGTGCCAGCAGTGAGGGGAGGGTTACCGGGGAGCTGTTTTTT. Residues: CASSEGRVTGELFF. The full variable domain, rest sourced from reference TRBV2 and TRBJ2-2, is EPEVTQTPSHQVTQMGQEVILRCVPISNHLYFYWYRQILGQKVEFLVSFYNNEISEKSEIFDDQFSVERPDGSNFTLKIRSTKLEDSAMYFCASSEGRVTGELFFGEGSRLTVL.

The chain carries TRBV4-1 and TRBJ2-3; TRBD2 aligns across 11 bases. This CDR3 has 17 residues. The V segment lost 1 base and the J segment 0 bases; nucleotides outside the gene matches: 3. Germline V gene sequence: CDR1 MGHRA, CDR2 YSYEKL. Here the CDR3 reads CASSQAGLAASTDTQYF. DNA for the CDR3: TGCGCCAGCAGCCAAGCGGGACTAGCGGCTAGCACAGATACGCAGTATTTT.

This chain uses TRBV16 with TRBJ2-7; no firm D call. The V end was cut by 0 bases, the J end by 3 bases, with 9 bases between. The CDR3 contains 14 residues. Germline V CDR1 and CDR2: KGHSY, FQNENV. CDR3 DNA sequence: TGTGCCAGCAGCCAATCCCCGGGCGGCTACGAGCAGTACTTC. It encodes CASSQSPGGYEQYF.

This chain uses TRBV6-6 with TRBJ1-5, with 9 bases identical to TRBD1. The germline gives CDR1 MNHNY, CDR2 SVGAGI (reference sequence). This CDR3 has 15 residues. The junction had 9 bases not matched to a gene; V was cut back by 6 bases and J by 6 bases. The CDR3: CASSSPGQGTQPQHF. The CDR3 DNA follows: TGTGCCAGCAGCAGCCCGGGACAGGGTACTCAGCCCCAGCATTTT.

This clone has only a few counts. V usage is TRBV10-3 and J usage is TRBJ2-2; D gene unclear. With 3 bases removed from V and 6 bases from J, the gap between germline ends came to 5 bases. This CDR3 comprises 12 residues. The germline V gene has CDR1 ENHRY and CDR2 SYGVKD. The DNA of the CDR3 is TGTGCCATCAGTGAACGGTCCGGGGAGCTGTTTTTT. Encoded protein: CAISERSGELFF.

This CDR3 is CASSILSSGSYEQYF. The CDR3 DNA reads TGTGCCAGTAGTATCCTCTCCAGCGGTTCCTACGAGCAGTACTTC. The V call is TRBV19, the J call TRBJ2-7; possibly TRBD2 for D (5 bases). Germline values: CDR1 LNHDA, CDR2 SQIVND (reference sequence). The CDR3 totals 15 residues. Trimming took 3 bases from V and 1 from J, leaving 13 bases between them.

The chain employs TRBV13 and TRBJ2-7, with 8 bases identical to TRBD1. The CDR3 length is 14 residues. CDR1 is PRHDT and CDR2 is FYEKMQ in the germline V gene (reference sequence). Trimming cost V 4 bases and J 3 bases; bases outside gene matches: 5. CDR3 nucleotides: TGTGCCAGCAGCTCTGGACAGGGAGGCTACGAGCAGTACTTC. This codes for CASSSGQGGYEQYF.

Sample share makes this clone medium-sized. The chain employs TRBV5-1 and TRBJ1-4, with no clear D. V was clipped by 4 bases and J by 4 bases, with 14 bases between them. This CDR3 comprises 15 residues. Germline lookup yields CDR1 SGHRS and CDR2 YFSETQ. The CDR3 DNA follows: TGCGCCAGCAGCCCTTTGGAGATCGGTAATGAAAAACTGTTTTTT. Translating it yields CASSPLEIGNEKLFF.